This TCR beta chain was documented in a study of response to subunit inactivated influenza vaccine. MiXCR was run by TCRdb on the RT-PCR reads, yielding one entry per CDR3 protein. Here the sample spans a few hundred thousand distinct CDR3 sequences, about 10% being singletons. This clonotype was recorded a few times. Germline V gives CDR1 LGHDT, CDR2 YNNKEL (reference sequence). After removal of 4 bases from V and 0 bases from J, the junction contained 2 bases not matched to a gene. The CDR3 loop spans 15 amino acids. This same sample was also part of a study on T cells expressing NK-cell markers. This second study says: The authors made TCR beta cDNA libraries by 5'RACE template switching. This switching added a universal primer site and UMIs. Source material for TCR beta repertoires consisted of sorted CD3+CD56+NKG2C+, CD3+CD56+NKG2C- and CD3+CD56-NKG2C+ T cells. Dominant NKG2C+ clonotypes made up roughly 1.0-7.5% of CD8+ T cells in several donors. In several donors, dominant clonotypes made up 28.3-60.1% of CD3+CD56-NKG2C+ cells.

The sequencing used PBMCs from blood, collected on the day of vaccination. This rearrangement joins TRBV3-1 to TRBJ2-3; 9 nucleotides match TRBD2. The receptor was derived from a man aged 50-60 years who received an inactivated influenza vaccine. The CDR3 here is CASSLAGDSTDTQYF. For the CDR3, the DNA is TGTGCCAGCAGCCTAGCGGGGGATAGCACAGATACGCAGTATTTT.